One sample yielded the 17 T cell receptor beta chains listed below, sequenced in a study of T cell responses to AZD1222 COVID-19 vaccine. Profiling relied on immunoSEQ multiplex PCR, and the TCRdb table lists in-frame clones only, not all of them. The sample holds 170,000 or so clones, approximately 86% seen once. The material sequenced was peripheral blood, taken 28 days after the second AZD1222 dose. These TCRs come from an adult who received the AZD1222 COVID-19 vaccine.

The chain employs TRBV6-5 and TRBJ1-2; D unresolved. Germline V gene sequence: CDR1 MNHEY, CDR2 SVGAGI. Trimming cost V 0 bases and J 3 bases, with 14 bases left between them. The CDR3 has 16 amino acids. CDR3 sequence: CASSYSTGALYYGYTF. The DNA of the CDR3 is TGTGCCAGCAGTTACTCGACGGGTGCCTTATACTATGGCTACACCTTC.

The CDR3 spells CASSLGVLYQETQYF. CDR3 in DNA: TGTGCCAGCAGCTTAGGAGTCCTGTACCAAGAGACCCAGTACTTC. The V and J genes are TRBV7-9 and TRBJ2-5; D unclear. Between the trimmed V and J ends, which lost 1 base and 0 bases, there was a span of 9 bases. The V gene's germline CDR1 is SEHNR and CDR2 FQNEAQ (reference sequence). This CDR3 spans 15 amino acids.

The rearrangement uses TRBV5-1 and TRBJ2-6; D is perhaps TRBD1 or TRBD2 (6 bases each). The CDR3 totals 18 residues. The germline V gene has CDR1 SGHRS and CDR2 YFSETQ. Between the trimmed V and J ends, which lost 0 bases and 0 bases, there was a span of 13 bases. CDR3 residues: CASSLVRGLLSGANVLTF. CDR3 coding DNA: TGCGCCAGCAGCTTGGTTCGGGGGCTCCTCTCTGGGGCCAACGTCCTGACTTTC.

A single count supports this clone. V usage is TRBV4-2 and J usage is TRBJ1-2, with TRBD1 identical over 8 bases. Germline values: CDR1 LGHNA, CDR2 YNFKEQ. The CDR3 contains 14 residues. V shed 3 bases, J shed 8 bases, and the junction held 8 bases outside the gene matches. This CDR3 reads CASSHTGGFNGYTF. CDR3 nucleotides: TGTGCCAGCAGCCATACAGGGGGGTTTAACGGCTACACCTTC.

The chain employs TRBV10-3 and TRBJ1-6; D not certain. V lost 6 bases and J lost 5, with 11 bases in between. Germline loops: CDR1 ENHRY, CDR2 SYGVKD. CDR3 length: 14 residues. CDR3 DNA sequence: TGTGCCATCAGAGGGCCCGGGGATAATTCACCCCTCCACTTT. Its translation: CAIRGPGDNSPLHF.

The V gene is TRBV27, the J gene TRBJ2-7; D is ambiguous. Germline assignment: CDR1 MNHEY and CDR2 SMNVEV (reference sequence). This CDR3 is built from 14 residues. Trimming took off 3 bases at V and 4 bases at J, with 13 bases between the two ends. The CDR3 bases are TGTGCCAGCAGTTTTCAAGAGAGCCGGTACGAGCAGTACTTC. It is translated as CASSFQESRYEQYF.

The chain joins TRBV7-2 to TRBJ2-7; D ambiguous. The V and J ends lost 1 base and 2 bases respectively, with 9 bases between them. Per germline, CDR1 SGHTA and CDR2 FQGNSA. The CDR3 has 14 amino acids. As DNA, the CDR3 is TGTGCCAGCAGCTTAGGTCTTACAGCCTACGAGCAGTACTTC. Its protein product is CASSLGLTAYEQYF.

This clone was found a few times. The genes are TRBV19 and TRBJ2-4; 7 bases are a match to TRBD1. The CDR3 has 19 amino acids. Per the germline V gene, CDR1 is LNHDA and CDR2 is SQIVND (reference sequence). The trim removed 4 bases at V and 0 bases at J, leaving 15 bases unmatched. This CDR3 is CASSSRLGQSHIAKNIQYF. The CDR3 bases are TGTGCCAGTAGTAGCCGATTGGGACAGTCCCATATAGCCAAAAACATTCAGTACTTC.

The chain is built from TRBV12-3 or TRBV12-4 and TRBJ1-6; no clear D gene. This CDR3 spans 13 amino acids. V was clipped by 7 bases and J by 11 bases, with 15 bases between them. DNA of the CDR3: TGTGCCAGCAAATTTTCGACGGCTACACCCCTCCACTTT. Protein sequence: CASKFSTATPLHF.

The CDR3 loop reads CASSHRTGGDTEAFF. CDR3 nucleotide sequence: TGTGCCAGCAGCCACCGGACAGGCGGGGACACTGAAGCTTTCTTT. J is TRBJ1-1 and V is TRBV7-2, with 7 bases identical to TRBD1. J was trimmed by 3 bases and V by 5 bases; bases with no gene match: 9. Germline CDR1 SGHTA, CDR2 FQGNSA. This CDR3 region has 15 residues. The whole variable domain, filled in from reference TRBV7-2 and TRBJ1-1, reads GAGVSQSPSNKVTEKGKDVELRCDPISGHTALYWYRQSLGQGLEFLIYFQGNSAPDKSGLPSDRFSAERTGGSVSTLTIQRTQQEDSAVYLCASSHRTGGDTEAFFGQGTRLTVV.

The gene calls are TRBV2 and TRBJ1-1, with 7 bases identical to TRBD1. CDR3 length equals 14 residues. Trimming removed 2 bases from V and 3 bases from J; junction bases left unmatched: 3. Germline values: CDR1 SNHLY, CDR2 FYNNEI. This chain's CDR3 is CASSEPGGYTEAFF. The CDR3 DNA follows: TGTGCCAGCAGTGAACCAGGGGGGTACACTGAAGCTTTCTTT.

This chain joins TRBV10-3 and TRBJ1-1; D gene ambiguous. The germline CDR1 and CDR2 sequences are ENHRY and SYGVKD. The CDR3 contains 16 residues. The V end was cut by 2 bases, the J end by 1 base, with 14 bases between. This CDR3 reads CAISEARQQTNTEAFF. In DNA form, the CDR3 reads TGTGCCATCAGTGAGGCACGGCAACAGACGAACACTGAAGCTTTCTTT.

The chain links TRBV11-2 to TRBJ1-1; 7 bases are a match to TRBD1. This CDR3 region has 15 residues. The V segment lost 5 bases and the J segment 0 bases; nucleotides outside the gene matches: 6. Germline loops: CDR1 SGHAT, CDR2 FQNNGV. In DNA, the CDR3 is TGTGCCAGCAGCGCGTCCGGGACAGTGAACACTGAAGCTTTCTTT. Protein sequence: CASSASGTVNTEAFF. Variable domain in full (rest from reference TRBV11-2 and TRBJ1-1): EAGVAQSPRYKIIEKRQSVAFWCNPISGHATLYWYQQILGQGPKLLIQFQNNGVVDDSQLPKDRFSAERLKGVDSTLKIQPAKLEDSAVYLCASSASGTVNTEAFFGQGTRLTVV.

The CDR3 DNA follows: TGTGCCACCAGTGATGTGCGGGGCCCGGGTACAGATACGCAGTATTTT. This gives the protein CATSDVRGPGTDTQYF. The chain links TRBV24-1 to TRBJ2-3; the D gene is possibly TRBD2 (6 bases). Looked up from germline, CDR1 is KGHDR and CDR2 is SFDVKD. The length of the CDR3 is 16 residues. The ends were cut back, 3 bases at V and 3 bases at J, with 15 bases in the middle.

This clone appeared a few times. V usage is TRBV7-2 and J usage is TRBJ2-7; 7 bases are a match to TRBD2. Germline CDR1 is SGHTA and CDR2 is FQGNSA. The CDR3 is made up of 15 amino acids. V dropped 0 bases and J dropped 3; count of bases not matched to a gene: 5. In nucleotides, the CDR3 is TGTGCCAGCAGCTTAGCCGGAGGGGAGGGCTACGAGCAGTACTTC. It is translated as CASSLAGGEGYEQYF. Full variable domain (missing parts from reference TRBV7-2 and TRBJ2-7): GAGVSQSPSNKVTEKGKDVELRCDPISGHTALYWYRQSLGQGLEFLIYFQGNSAPDKSGLPSDRFSAERTGGSVSTLTIQRTQQEDSAVYLCASSLAGGEGYEQYFGPGTRLTVT.

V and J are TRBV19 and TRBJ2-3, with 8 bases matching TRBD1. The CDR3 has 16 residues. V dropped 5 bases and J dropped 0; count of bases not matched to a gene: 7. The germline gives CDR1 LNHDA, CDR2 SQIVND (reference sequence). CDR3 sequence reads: CASSFDRGRSTDTQYF. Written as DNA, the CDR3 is TGTGCCAGTAGTTTCGACAGGGGACGAAGCACAGATACGCAGTATTTT.

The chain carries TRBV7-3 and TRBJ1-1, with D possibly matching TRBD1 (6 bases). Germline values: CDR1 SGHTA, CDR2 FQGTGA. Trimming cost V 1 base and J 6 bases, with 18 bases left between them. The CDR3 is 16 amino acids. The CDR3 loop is CASSLNGAGAGAEAFF. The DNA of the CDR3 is TGTGCCAGCAGCTTAAACGGCGCGGGGGCGGGAGCTGAAGCTTTCTTT.